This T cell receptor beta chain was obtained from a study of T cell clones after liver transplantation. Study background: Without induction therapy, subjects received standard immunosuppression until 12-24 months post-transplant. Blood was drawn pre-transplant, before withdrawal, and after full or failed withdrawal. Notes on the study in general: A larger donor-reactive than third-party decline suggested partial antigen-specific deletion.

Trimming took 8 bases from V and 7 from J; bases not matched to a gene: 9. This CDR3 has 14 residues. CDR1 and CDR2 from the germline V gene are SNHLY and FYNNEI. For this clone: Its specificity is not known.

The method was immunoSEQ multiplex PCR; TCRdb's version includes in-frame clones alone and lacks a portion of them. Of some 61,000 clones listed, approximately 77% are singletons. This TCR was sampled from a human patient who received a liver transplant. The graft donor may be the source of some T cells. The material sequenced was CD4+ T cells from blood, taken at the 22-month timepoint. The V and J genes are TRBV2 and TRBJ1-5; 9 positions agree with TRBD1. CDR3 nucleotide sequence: TGTGCCAGCGGGGGGACAGGGAATAGGCAGCCCCAGCATTTT. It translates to CASGGTGNRQPQHF.